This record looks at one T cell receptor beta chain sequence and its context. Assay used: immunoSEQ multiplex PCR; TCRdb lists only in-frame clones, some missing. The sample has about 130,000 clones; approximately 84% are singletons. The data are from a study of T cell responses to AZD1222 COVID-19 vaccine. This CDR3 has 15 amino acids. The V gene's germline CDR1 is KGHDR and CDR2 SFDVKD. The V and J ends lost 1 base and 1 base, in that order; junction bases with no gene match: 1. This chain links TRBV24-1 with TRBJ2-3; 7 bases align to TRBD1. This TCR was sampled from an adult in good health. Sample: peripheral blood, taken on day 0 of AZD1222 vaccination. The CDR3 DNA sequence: TGTGCCACCAGTGATTTCGGGACAGGCACAGATACGCAGTATTTT. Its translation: CATSDFGTGTDTQYF.